A selection of T cell receptor beta chains follows, all from one sample in a study of cytomegalovirus exposure and HLA in healthy donors. Data came from immunoSEQ multiplex PCR; TCRdb stores just in-frame clones and leaves some out. The data show 150,000 to 200,000 clones, roughly 70% seen once. Material: PBMCs. Receptors originate from a girl under 18 in good health and CMV-seronegative. Each CDR3 is given with its conserved first and last residue. A D gene is named only where the DNA matches it firmly. The size entry is marked missing in some rows and otherwise reads once, few, many or a size class.

v_call	d_call	clone_size	j_call	cdr3_length	cdr3_aa	cdr3_nt
TRBV6-5	-	-	TRBJ1-1	13	CASSYQRGTEAFF	TGTGCCAGCAGTTACCAAAGGGGAACTGAAGCTTTCTTT
TRBV5-6	-	-	TRBJ2-5	13	CASSTRIRETQYF	TGTGCCAGCAGCACCCGTATCCGGGAGACCCAGTACTTC
TRBV6-5	TRBD1	many	TRBJ2-7	12	CASSDRGYEQYF	TGTGCCAGCAGTGACAGGGGCTACGAGCAGTACTTC
TRBV19	-	-	TRBJ1-1	14	CASSIVAGHPEAFF	TGTGCCAGTAGTATAGTAGCAGGGCACCCTGAAGCTTTCTTT
TRBV6-1	-	few	TRBJ1-2	13	CASSERNLEGYTF	TGTGCCAGCAGTGAACGGAACCTGGAGGGCTACACCTTC
TRBV27	-	-	TRBJ1-2	13	CASSFSGDYGYTF	TGTGCCAGCAGTTTTAGCGGGGACTATGGCTACACCTTC
TRBV27	-	-	TRBJ2-7	14	CASKPVGEAYEQYF	TGTGCCAGCAAACCTGTCGGGGAAGCCTACGAGCAGTACTTC
TRBV29-1	TRBD1	-	TRBJ1-2	13	CSVQGQGFYGYTF	TGCAGCGTACAGGGACAGGGTTTTTATGGCTACACCTTC
TRBV4-2	-	-	TRBJ1-2	17	CASSQDRGAGNAYGYTF	TGTGCCAGCAGCCAAGATCGCGGGGCAGGGAATGCGTATGGCTACACCTTC
TRBV6-1	-	-	TRBJ1-6	15	CASFLGADYNSPLHF	TGTGCCAGCTTTCTAGGAGCAGACTATAATTCACCCCTCCACTTT
TRBV10-3	TRBD1	-	TRBJ1-4	14	CAIRGDRAGEKLFF	TGTGCCATCAGAGGCGACAGGGCTGGGGAAAAACTGTTTTTT
TRBV7-8	TRBD1	-	TRBJ2-7	17	CASSFGGTLQGAYEQYF	TGTGCCAGCAGCTTCGGCGGCACATTGCAGGGGGCCTACGAGCAGTACTTC
TRBV10-3	-	-	TRBJ2-7	11	CAISDGAEQYF	TGTGCCATCAGCGACGGAGCCGAGCAGTACTTC
TRBV5-4	TRBD1	-	TRBJ2-7	15	CASSVPGTGSYEQYF	TGTGCCAGCAGCGTACCCGGGACAGGATCCTACGAGCAGTACTTC
TRBV11-2	TRBD1	-	TRBJ1-4	19	CASSLDATPRQGKVEKLFF	TGTGCCAGCAGCTTGGATGCGACTCCGAGACAGGGCAAGGTGGAAAAACTGTTTTTT
TRBV28	-	-	TRBJ2-6	15	CASSLASSGANVLTF	TGTGCCAGCAGTTTAGCGTCCTCTGGGGCCAACGTCCTGACTTTC
TRBV2	TRBD1	-	TRBJ1-5	20	CASSYQYQGQVPYSNQPQHF	TGTGCCAGCAGTTACCAGTACCAGGGACAGGTCCCCTATAGCAATCAGCCCCAGCATTTT
TRBV2	TRBD1	-	TRBJ2-7	14	CASEVTGAFSEQYF	TGTGCCAGCGAGGTTACAGGGGCGTTCTCCGAGCAGTACTTC
TRBV7-9	TRBD1	many	TRBJ2-1	15	CASSLGQGETNEQFF	TGTGCCAGCAGCTTAGGACAGGGGGAAACTAATGAGCAGTTCTTC
TRBV6-5	TRBD1	-	TRBJ1-2	15	CASSPGTGAPYGYTF	TGTGCCAGCAGTCCCGGGACAGGGGCCCCCTATGGCTACACCTTC
TRBV29-1	-	-	TRBJ2-5	14	CSVDLASSQETQYF	TGCAGCGTTGACCTAGCCTCGTCCCAAGAGACCCAGTACTTC
TRBV5-1	-	few	TRBJ1-5	14	CASSFGQKDQPQHF	TGCGCCAGCAGCTTCGGACAGAAAGATCAGCCCCAGCATTTT
TRBV6-6	-	-	TRBJ2-7	16	CASSAYSRGGAYEQYF	TGTGCCAGCAGTGCTTACAGTAGAGGAGGAGCCTACGAGCAGTACTTC
TRBV6-1	TRBD1	-	TRBJ1-2	13	CASASGTGDGYTF	TGTGCCAGCGCCTCGGGGACAGGGGATGGCTACACCTTC
TRBV5-1	-	-	TRBJ1-5	16	CASSPSGDTSNQPQHF	TGCGCCAGCAGCCCCTCCGGGGACACCAGCAATCAGCCCCAGCATTTT
TRBV6-5	TRBD1	-	TRBJ2-2	15	CASSYRGQGTGELFF	TGTGCCAGCAGTTACAGGGGGCAGGGAACCGGGGAGCTGTTTTTT
TRBV9	-	-	TRBJ2-1	16	CASTAKEGKTYNEQFF	TGTGCCAGCACCGCAAAGGAGGGGAAAACCTACAATGAGCAGTTCTTC
TRBV9	-	-	TRBJ2-1	13	CASSVDQGNEQFF	TGTGCCAGCAGCGTAGATCAGGGGAATGAGCAGTTCTTC
TRBV27	-	once	TRBJ2-5	12	CASSLTGETQYF	TGTGCCAGCAGTTTAACAGGGGAGACCCAGTACTTC
TRBV18	TRBD1	-	TRBJ2-1	14	CASSSQQGYNEQFF	TGTGCCAGCTCATCGCAACAGGGGTACAATGAGCAGTTCTTC
TRBV9	-	-	TRBJ1-5	16	CASSVCLGQGGQPQHF	TGTGCCAGCAGCGTATGTCTGGGGCAGGGTGGTCAGCCCCAGCATTTT
TRBV13	TRBD1	few	TRBJ1-1	11	CASSWDRGAFF	TGTGCCAGCAGCTGGGACAGGGGGGCTTTCTTT
TRBV28	-	-	TRBJ1-5	12	CASSFPGQPQHF	TGTGCCAGCAGTTTCCCAGGGCAGCCCCAGCATTTT
TRBV2	-	-	TRBJ1-2	16	CASSEVYQGRGYGYTF	TGTGCCAGCAGTGAAGTGTACCAGGGAAGAGGCTATGGCTACACCTTC
TRBV10-3	-	-	TRBJ1-1	13	CAISVPGGTEAFF	TGTGCCATCAGTGTCCCGGGGGGCACTGAAGCTTTCTTT
TRBV14	-	-	TRBJ2-1	15	CASSPPDSLYNEQFF	TGTGCCAGCAGCCCTCCGGACAGTCTATACAATGAGCAGTTCTTC
TRBV6-5	-	-	TRBJ1-2	14	CASRPVDNDYGYTF	TGTGCCAGCAGACCCGTGGACAATGACTATGGCTACACCTTC
TRBV9	TRBD1	-	TRBJ2-7	16	CASSVAGGINSYEQYF	TGTGCCAGCAGCGTAGCAGGGGGCATAAATTCCTACGAGCAGTACTTC
TRBV10-3	-	once	TRBJ1-2	14	CAISEGLRGGGYTF	TGTGCCATCAGTGAGGGACTTAGGGGGGGCGGCTACACCTTC
TRBV11-2	TRBD1	-	TRBJ2-1	15	CASSYLLDRVDEQFF	TGTGCCAGCAGCTATCTCCTGGACAGGGTGGATGAGCAGTTCTTC